These 10 T cell receptor beta chains were sequenced from one sample in a study of blood T cell repertoires in COVID-19. Sequencing used immunoSEQ multiplex PCR; TCRdb keeps in-frame clones, though not all of them. The data hold roughly 80,000 clones, with 81% observed a single time. Sequencing input: peripheral blood. These receptors were taken from a man older than 75 with acute or convalescent COVID-19.

The V and J genes are TRBV20-1 and TRBJ2-7, with 8 bases aligning to TRBD2. Germline CDR1 and CDR2: DFQATT and SNEGSKA (reference sequence). This CDR3 comprises 11 residues. V trimming: 5 bases; J trimming: 6 bases; junction bases outside the gene matches: 3. The CDR3 here is CSAVTSAEQYF. In DNA form, the CDR3 reads TGCAGTGCTGTGACTAGCGCCGAGCAGTACTTC.

The rearrangement uses TRBV3-1 (or the pseudogene TRBV3-2) and TRBJ1-1; TRBD1 agrees at 7 bases. V trimming: 3 bases; J trimming: 5 bases; junction bases outside the gene matches: 3. The CDR3 sequence is 13 residues long. Germline lookup yields CDR1 LGHDT and CDR2 YNNKEL (reference sequence). As DNA, the CDR3 is TGTGCCAGCAGCCATGGACAGGAGACTGAAGCTTTCTTT. Translated, it gives CASSHGQETEAFF.

The J gene is TRBJ2-1, the V gene TRBV27; 14 bases agree with TRBD2. The V and J ends lost 5 bases and 4 bases, in that order; junction bases with no gene match: 16. The CDR3 consists of 20 residues. The V gene's germline CDR1 is MNHEY and CDR2 SMNVEV (reference sequence). The CDR3 DNA reads TGTGCCAGCAGTCTCAAGGGGACTAGCGGGAGTATGTACACGTACAATGAGCAGTTCTTC. Its protein is CASSLKGTSGSMYTYNEQFF.

J is TRBJ2-7 and V is TRBV19; D perhaps matches TRBD1 (8 bases). Germline values: CDR1 LNHDA, CDR2 SQIVND (reference sequence). This CDR3 comprises 15 residues. V was clipped by 6 bases and J by 4 bases, with 19 bases between them. CDR3 sequence (DNA): TGTGCCAGTAGGGGCGGACAGGGAGGGGAATACGAGCAGTACTTC. As protein: CASRGGQGGEYEQYF.

V usage is TRBV4-2 and J usage is TRBJ2-7; D uncertain. Germline CDR1 reads LGHNA; CDR2 reads YNFKEQ. Trimming pared 0 bases from V and 6 bases from J, leaving 9 bases between. The CDR3 spans 13 residues. CDR3: CASSQDSAIEQYF. The CDR3 nucleotides are TGTGCCAGCAGCCAAGATAGTGCGATCGAGCAGTACTTC.

J is TRBJ2-2 and V is TRBV6-4, with 8 bases lining up with TRBD1. The germline V gene has CDR1 MRHNA and CDR2 SNTAGT. The CDR3 is 14 residues long. Trimming removed 6 bases from V and 2 bases from J; junction bases left unmatched: 2. The CDR3 is CASRQGDNTGELFF. The CDR3 coding sequence is TGTGCCAGCAGACAGGGGGATAACACCGGGGAGCTGTTTTTT.

This clone was detected once. The chain recombines TRBV10-3 with TRBJ2-1; no clear D gene. This CDR3 comprises 13 residues. V was cut by 2 bases and J by 7 bases, with 9 bases left in between. Germline V CDR1 and CDR2: ENHRY, SYGVKD. This CDR3 reads CAISEPKKNEQFF. As DNA, the CDR3 is TGTGCCATCAGTGAGCCTAAGAAGAATGAGCAGTTCTTC.

The rearrangement uses TRBV28 and TRBJ2-3; D perhaps matches TRBD2 (6 bases). V lost 4 bases and J 4 bases, leaving 18 bases between the germline ends. This CDR3 is built from 16 residues. Germline CDR1 reads MDHEN; CDR2 reads SYDVKM. For the CDR3, the DNA is TGTGCCAGCAGTTCCGGGCCGACTAGTTTTGCAGATACGCAGTATTTT. Amino acids: CASSSGPTSFADTQYF.

V gene TRBV4-1 combines with J gene TRBJ2-5, with a weak D call TRBD2 (7 bases). In germline, CDR1 is MGHRA, CDR2 YSYEKL. The CDR3 extends over 16 amino acids. V lost 0 bases and J lost 5, with 16 bases in between. DNA for the CDR3: TGCGCCAGCAGCCAAGATCTGGGGGGGGCGGCGGAGACCCAGTACTTC. This translates into CASSQDLGGAAETQYF.

The count of this clone is one. This chain connects TRBV7-3 to TRBJ2-1, with 10 bases matching TRBD1. J gave up 12 bases and V 1 base, and 3 bases lay outside the gene matches. This CDR3 comprises 13 residues. Germline lookup yields CDR1 SGHTA and CDR2 FQGTGA. In DNA form, the CDR3 reads TGTGCCAGCAGCTTAATCGACAGGGGGCCGCAGTTCTTC. Amino acid sequence: CASSLIDRGPQFF.